This T cell receptor beta chain was found in a study of cytomegalovirus exposure and HLA in healthy donors. To note about this clone: Its matching antigen is unknown.

Those who donated were healthy bone marrow donors. Study outcomes and limitations: The study labeled about 160 TCR beta chains cytomegalovirus-associated. When a later analysis compared HLA-associated TCR beta chains with equally common others, the HLA-associated chains turned out to be more clonally expanded and to have lower generation probabilities. According to an earlier analysis, most TCR beta V segments yielded productive rearrangements about 90% or about 30% of the time.

Looked up from germline, CDR1 is SGHRS and CDR2 is YFSETQ. The V end lost 2 bases, the J end lost 6 bases, and 11 bases lay between the germline ends. The CDR3 loop spans 13 amino acids. Primers for the PCR totalled 60 Vbeta and 13 Jbeta. Profiled with immunoSEQ multiplex PCR; TCRdb holds only in-frame clones, not every one. The sample has roughly 50,000 clones; over 60% are singletons. The sequencing input was PBMCs. The sequence derives from a man younger than 40 in good health and CMV-seropositive. The gene calls are TRBV5-1 and TRBJ1-2; perhaps TRBD1 as D (5 bases). The CDR3 is CASSFSGLDGYTF. In DNA form, the CDR3 reads TGCGCCAGCAGCTTTTCAGGGTTAGATGGCTACACCTTC. The complete variable domain, with remaining parts taken from reference TRBV5-1 and TRBJ1-2, reads KAGVTQTPRYLIKTRGQQVTLSCSPISGHRSVSWYQQTPGQGLQFLFEYFSETQRNKGNFPGRFSGRQFSNSRSEMNVSTLELGDSALYLCASSFSGLDGYTFGSGTRLTVV.